This is a list of T cell receptor beta chains from one sample in a study of circulating CD8 cells and anti-PD-1 response in melanoma. Each CDR3 protein gets one entry after TCRdb re-called the reads with MiXCR. The sample consists of about 700 distinct CDR3 sequences, 8.5% to 10% of them appearing once. Here the sequenced sample was CD8+ T cells from PBMCs, taken at baseline or after one month of anti-PD-1 therapy (not recorded which). Receptors were obtained from a human donor with melanoma. Both conserved end residues are part of each CDR3. A D gene is named only where the DNA matches it firmly.

V: TRBV20-1
D: TRBD1
J: TRBJ1-2
CDR3: CSARKDRGNYGYTF
DNA: TGCAGTGCTAGGAAGGACAGGGGAAACTATGGCTACACCTTC